Shown below are 28 T cell receptor beta chains from a single sample sequenced in a study of CD8 T cells in Susac syndrome. The RNA, about 0.45 to 1 ug, was put through reverse transcription using random hexamers. TCRdb ran MiXCR on the immunoSEQ multiplex PCR reads and lists one entry per CDR3 protein. In the table there are about 60,000 distinct CDR3 sequences, 90% to 95% of which are singletons. The sequenced material came from CD8+ T cells from PBMCs. The receptors were sampled from a human donor in good health.

There are a few counts of this clonotype. The chain recombines TRBV10-2 with TRBJ2-7, with TRBD2 matching 7 bases. After removal of 5 bases from V and 3 bases from J, the junction contained 13 bases not matched to a gene. Per germline, CDR1 WSHSY and CDR2 SAAADI. The CDR3 extends over 16 amino acids. The DNA of the CDR3 is TGCGCCAGCAGTCTCCTAGGGCAGGCGGGGGACTACGAGCAGTACTTC. As protein: CASSLLGQAGDYEQYF.

CDR3 loop: CASSYSQGLSSYEQYF. CDR3 nucleotides: TGTGCCAGCAGTTACTCTCAGGGTTTGAGCTCCTACGAGCAGTACTTC. The V gene is TRBV6-6, the J gene TRBJ2-7, with TRBD1 as a possible D gene (5 bases). V was shortened by 0 bases and J by 0 bases, with 12 bases between the two germline ends. The germline CDR1 and CDR2 sequences are MNHNY and SVGAGI (reference sequence). This CDR3 comprises 16 residues.

The CDR3 DNA sequence: TGTGCCAGCACCCTACGACCAGGAGTTAATTCACCCCTCCACTTT. Amino acid sequence: CASTLRPGVNSPLHF. V is TRBV6-6 and J is TRBJ1-6, with unresolved D. Trimming left V 7 bases short and J 6 bases short, with 16 bases between. The V gene's germline CDR1 is MNHNY and CDR2 SVGAGI (reference sequence). The CDR3 loop spans 15 amino acids.

Here the CDR3 DNA reads TGTGCCAGCAGACCGGTCGGGACAGGGGATTCACCCCTCCACTTT. Translation gives CASRPVGTGDSPLHF. The V gene is TRBV12-3 or TRBV12-4, the J gene TRBJ1-6; 10 bases are shared with TRBD1. The CDR3 is 15 amino acids. J lost 8 bases, V lost 6 bases, and 7 bases had no gene match.

The chain recombines TRBV20-1 with TRBJ1-2, with D hard to call. The CDR3 has 9 amino acids. The germline gives CDR1 DFQATT, CDR2 SNEGSKA (reference sequence). V was cut by 6 bases and J by 7 bases, with 6 bases left in between. Here the CDR3 DNA reads TGCAGTGCCCGGCGTGGCTACACCTTC. This encodes CSARRGYTF.

The V and J genes are TRBV27 and TRBJ1-1, with 12 bases lining up with TRBD1. The CDR3 totals 14 residues. The V segment lost 6 bases and the J segment 6 bases; nucleotides outside the gene matches: 5. CDR1 is MNHEY, CDR2 SMNVEV, per germline (reference sequence). The CDR3 loop is CASSLGQGAPEAFF. Here the CDR3 DNA reads TGTGCCAGCAGCCTGGGACAGGGGGCGCCTGAAGCTTTCTTT.

The V call is TRBV11-2, the J call TRBJ2-7, with D unresolved. Per germline, CDR1 SGHAT and CDR2 FQNNGV. The CDR3 spans 13 residues. With 5 bases removed from V and 4 bases from J, the gap between germline ends came to 12 bases. Here the CDR3 DNA reads TGTGCCAGCAGCCCCGGTATGGGATACGAGCAGTACTTC. Encoded protein: CASSPGMGYEQYF.

The chain couples TRBV9 to TRBJ2-7, with 9 bases fitting TRBD1. V lost 3 bases to trimming and J lost 5 bases; unmatched junction nucleotides: 6. The CDR3 spans 14 residues. Germline V gives CDR1 SGDLS, CDR2 YYNGEE. CDR3 residues: CASSATGGHDEQYF. In DNA form, the CDR3 reads TGTGCCAGCAGCGCGACAGGGGGACACGACGAGCAGTACTTC.

V gene TRBV5-1 combines with J gene TRBJ2-3; D is uncertain. Germline V gene sequence: CDR1 SGHRS, CDR2 YFSETQ. V lost 5 bases, J lost 0 bases, and 4 bases lay in between. The CDR3 totals 12 residues. The CDR3 protein is CASRRSTDTQYF. CDR3 nucleotides: TGCGCCAGCAGACGGAGCACAGATACGCAGTATTTT. The full variable domain, its missing parts supplied by reference TRBV5-1 and TRBJ2-3, is KAGVTQTPRYLIKTRGQQVTLSCSPISGHRSVSWYQQTPGQGLQFLFEYFSETQRNKGNFPGRFSGRQFSNSRSEMNVSTLELGDSALYLCASRRSTDTQYFGPGTRLTVL.

Notes on this clonotype: The junction does not match germline at one end; this may be a read error. The rearrangement uses TRBV7-9 and TRBJ2-7; TRBD1 matches 7 bases. The length of the CDR3 is 15 residues. CDR1 is SEHNR and CDR2 is FQNEAQ in the germline V gene (reference sequence). The CDR3 DNA is TGTGCCAGCAGCTTAGGGGGACAGTCCCTCTACCAGCAGTACTTC. As protein: CASSLGGQSLYQQYF.

The rearrangement links TRBV5-1 to TRBJ1-2, with D perhaps TRBD1 (5 bases). This CDR3 has 17 residues. Germline V gives CDR1 SGHRS, CDR2 YFSETQ. Trimming removed 3 bases from V and 4 bases from J, with 22 bases in between. CDR3 loop: CASSWEPQGLLGYGYTF. The CDR3 coding sequence is TGCGCCAGCAGCTGGGAACCCCAGGGACTCCTGGGCTATGGCTACACCTTC. Using reference TRBV5-1 and TRBJ1-2 for the parts outside the CDR3, the full variable domain is KAGVTQTPRYLIKTRGQQVTLSCSPISGHRSVSWYQQTPGQGLQFLFEYFSETQRNKGNFPGRFSGRQFSNSRSEMNVSTLELGDSALYLCASSWEPQGLLGYGYTFGSGTRLTVV.

The CDR3 sequence is CASSIDLEDTNYGYTF. CDR3 DNA: TGTGCCAGTAGTATAGATCTTGAAGATACTAACTATGGCTACACCTTC. The V call is TRBV19, the J call TRBJ1-2, with D hard to call. Trimming removed 0 bases from V and 0 bases from J, with 11 bases in between. The CDR3 runs to 16 residues. Germline V gene data show CDR1 as LNHDA and CDR2 as SQIVND (reference sequence).

The chain is built from TRBV7-6 and TRBJ1-1; possible D gene TRBD1, 6 bases. Germline CDR1 is SGHVS and CDR2 is FNYEAQ. The CDR3 spans 19 residues. Trimming pared 0 bases from V and 4 bases from J, leaving 24 bases between. The CDR3 coding sequence is TGTGCCAGCAGCTTAGCTATGGGGGGCGGGGCAGGGAAGGGCACTGAAGCTTTCTTT. It is translated as CASSLAMGGGAGKGTEAFF.

The CDR3 sequence is CASSPGSGQTQYF. The CDR3, as DNA: TGTGCCAGCAGCCCTGGGTCAGGGCAGACCCAGTACTTC. The V call is TRBV5-6, the J call TRBJ2-5; a weak D match, TRBD1 (5 bases). The germline gives CDR1 SGHDT, CDR2 YYEEEE. V was clipped by 4 bases and J by 6 bases, with 13 bases between them. This CDR3 is 13 amino acids long. The variable domain in full, with the rest retrieved from reference TRBV5-6 and TRBJ2-5, is DAGVTQSPTHLIKTRGQQVTLRCSPKSGHDTVSWYQQALGQGPQFIFQYYEEEERQRGNFPDRFSGHQFPNYSSELNVNALLLGDSALYLCASSPGSGQTQYFGPGTRLLVL.

The chain recombines TRBV29-1 with TRBJ2-2, with no clear D. The CDR3 is 12 amino acids. Per germline, CDR1 SQVTM and CDR2 ANQGSEA. V was pared by 6 bases and J by 4 bases, with 9 bases between. The CDR3 spells CSVYLPTGELFF. The CDR3 nucleotides are TGCAGCGTCTACCTCCCCACCGGGGAGCTGTTTTTT.

This clonotype appeared a single time. The V call is TRBV7-9, the J call TRBJ2-7, with 10 nucleotides matching TRBD1. V lost 5 bases, J lost 0 bases, and 4 bases stayed unmatched. This CDR3 spans 15 amino acids. Looked up from germline, CDR1 is SEHNR and CDR2 is FQNEAQ (reference sequence). This CDR3 reads CASSRRQGASYEQYF. CDR3 coding DNA: TGTGCCAGCAGCCGTAGACAGGGGGCCTCCTACGAGCAGTACTTC.

V is TRBV4-2 and J is TRBJ1-2; weak D call: TRBD1 (5 bases). Germline values: CDR1 LGHNA, CDR2 YNFKEQ. Trimming pared 1 base from V and 4 bases from J, leaving 10 bases between. CDR3 length equals 14 residues. This CDR3 is CASSQGHGGYGYTF. In DNA, the CDR3 is TGTGCCAGCAGCCAAGGGCACGGGGGCTATGGCTACACCTTC.

The sample holds one count of this clonotype. The rearrangement uses TRBV5-1 and TRBJ2-5; TRBD1 might be the D (6 bases). In germline, CDR1 is SGHRS, CDR2 YFSETQ. The CDR3 has 16 residues. V was shortened by 1 base and J by 1 base, with 14 bases between the two germline ends. The CDR3 region has the DNA TGCGCCAGCAGCTTGCCCACAGGGATTGCCCAAGAGACCCAGTACTTC. It codes for CASSLPTGIAQETQYF.

The V gene is TRBV9, the J gene TRBJ1-6; D not certain. The CDR3 covers 14 residues. The V end was cut by 1 base, the J end by 9 bases, with 11 bases between. Germline CDR1 is SGDLS and CDR2 is YYNGEE. The CDR3 DNA follows: TGTGCCAGCAGCGTATCGTCGGGTGGTTCACCCCTCCACTTT. Translating it yields CASSVSSGGSPLHF. The full variable domain, completed using reference TRBV9 and TRBJ1-6, is DSGVTQTPKHLITATGQRVTLRCSPRSGDLSVYWYQQSLDQGLQFLIQYYNGEERAKGNILERFSAQQFPDLHSELNLSSLELGDSALYFCASSVSSGGSPLHFGNGTRLTVT.

This clonotype was counted between two and nine times. One end of the junction fails to match germline, which may point to a read error. The genes are TRBV4-2 and TRBJ2-7, with 9 positions matching TRBD2. The germline CDR1 and CDR2 sequences are LGHNA and YNFKEQ. The CDR3 spans 16 residues. Written as DNA, the CDR3 is TGTGCCAGCAGCCAAGATCCTAGCGGGGCCTCCTGCGAGCAGTACTTC. Its translation is CASSQDPSGASCEQYF.

The gene calls are TRBV6-2 or TRBV6-3 and TRBJ2-3, with 7 nucleotides matching TRBD2. Per germline, CDR1 MNHEY and CDR2 SVGEGT. The CDR3 length is 15 residues. V shed 8 bases and J 5 bases; nucleotides not matched to a gene: 13. This chain's CDR3 is CASVRGRGPVDTQYF. In nucleotides, the CDR3 is TGTGCCAGCGTACGGGGGAGGGGTCCAGTAGATACGCAGTATTTT.

The chain is built from TRBV12-3 or TRBV12-4 and TRBJ2-7; TRBD2 agrees at 13 bases. The CDR3 covers 17 residues. The V and J ends lost 0 bases and 3 bases, in that order; junction bases with no gene match: 5. CDR3 sequence: CASSLAGLAGVLYEQYF. The CDR3 DNA is TGTGCCAGCAGTTTAGCCGGACTAGCGGGGGTCCTCTACGAGCAGTACTTC.

The CDR3 coding sequence is TGTGCCGGACAGGGGGCTAACTATGGCTACACCTTC. Protein product: CAGQGANYGYTF. The rearrangement uses TRBV7-9 and TRBJ1-2; 10 bases align to TRBD1. CDR1 is SEHNR and CDR2 is FQNEAQ in the germline V gene (reference sequence). This CDR3 has 12 amino acids. The V gene end was trimmed by 11 bases and the J gene end by 0 bases; junction bases not matched to a gene: 0.

This clonotype appeared a single time. The rearrangement joins TRBV28 to TRBJ2-3, with 10 bases identical to TRBD1. The junction had 13 bases not matched to a gene; V was cut back by 8 bases and J by 5 bases. This CDR3 has 16 residues. Germline CDR1 is MDHEN and CDR2 is SYDVKM. The CDR3 reads CASSLLGQGEGDTQYF. The CDR3 DNA reads as TGTGCCAGCTCCCTACTCGGACAGGGGGAAGGAGATACGCAGTATTTT.

The chain links TRBV6-1 to TRBJ2-5; perhaps TRBD2 as D (5 bases). This CDR3 is 14 amino acids long. The V end lost 7 bases, the J end lost 1 base, and 13 bases lay between the germline ends. Germline assignment: CDR1 MNHNS and CDR2 SASEGT. CDR3 bases: TGTGCCAGCACCACATGGGAGCTCCAAGAGACCCAGTACTTC. As protein: CASTTWELQETQYF.

The chain employs TRBV7-8 and TRBJ2-5; 7 nucleotides align to TRBD2. The ends lost 4 bases at V and 5 bases at J; junction bases unmatched: 16. This CDR3 comprises 17 residues. CDR1 SGHVS and CDR2 FQNEAQ come from the germline V gene. The CDR3 DNA reads as TGTGCCAGCAGCTCTTCAATGGGGGGGAATCTACGTGAGACCCAGTACTTC. It codes for CASSSSMGGNLRETQYF.

V and J are TRBV10-2 and TRBJ2-7; TRBD1 matches 8 bases. V trimming: 7 bases; J trimming: 6 bases; junction bases outside the gene matches: 11. CDR1 is WSHSY, CDR2 SAAADI, per germline. The CDR3 is 14 residues long. CDR3 coding DNA: TGCGCCAGCACGGGTACAGGGGGTACCCCCGAGCAGTACTTC. This encodes CASTGTGGTPEQYF.

This rearrangement joins TRBV12-3 or TRBV12-4 to TRBJ1-2, with a possible D match to TRBD1 (5 bases). This CDR3 is 14 amino acids long. Trimming shortened V by 6 bases and J by 3 bases, and 14 bases separated the two germline ends. The CDR3 DNA reads as TGTGCCAGCAGCACCGGGACCTTCGACTATGGCTACACCTTC. Its protein product is CASSTGTFDYGYTF.